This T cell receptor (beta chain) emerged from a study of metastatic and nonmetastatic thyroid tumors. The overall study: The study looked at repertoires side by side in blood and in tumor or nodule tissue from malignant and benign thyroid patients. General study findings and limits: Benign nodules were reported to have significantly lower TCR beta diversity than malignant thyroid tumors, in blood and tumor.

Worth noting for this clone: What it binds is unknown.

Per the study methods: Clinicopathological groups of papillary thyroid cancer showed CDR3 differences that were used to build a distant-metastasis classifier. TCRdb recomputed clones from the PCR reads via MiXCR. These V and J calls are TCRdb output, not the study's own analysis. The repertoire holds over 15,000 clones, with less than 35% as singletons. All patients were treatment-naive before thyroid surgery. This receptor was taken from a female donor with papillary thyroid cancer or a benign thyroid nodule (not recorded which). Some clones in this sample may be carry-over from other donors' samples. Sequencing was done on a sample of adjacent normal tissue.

In DNA, the CDR3 is TGTGCCAGCAGCCGGGGACAGGGCGGCAATCAGCCCCAGCATTTT. It translates to CASSRGQGGNQPQHF. The V call is TRBV7-9, the J call TRBJ1-5; TRBD1 agrees at 9 bases. Per germline, CDR1 SEHNR and CDR2 FQNEAQ (reference sequence). This CDR3 is built from 15 residues. The J segment lost 2 bases and the V segment lost 5 bases, leaving 4 bases of the junction unmatched.